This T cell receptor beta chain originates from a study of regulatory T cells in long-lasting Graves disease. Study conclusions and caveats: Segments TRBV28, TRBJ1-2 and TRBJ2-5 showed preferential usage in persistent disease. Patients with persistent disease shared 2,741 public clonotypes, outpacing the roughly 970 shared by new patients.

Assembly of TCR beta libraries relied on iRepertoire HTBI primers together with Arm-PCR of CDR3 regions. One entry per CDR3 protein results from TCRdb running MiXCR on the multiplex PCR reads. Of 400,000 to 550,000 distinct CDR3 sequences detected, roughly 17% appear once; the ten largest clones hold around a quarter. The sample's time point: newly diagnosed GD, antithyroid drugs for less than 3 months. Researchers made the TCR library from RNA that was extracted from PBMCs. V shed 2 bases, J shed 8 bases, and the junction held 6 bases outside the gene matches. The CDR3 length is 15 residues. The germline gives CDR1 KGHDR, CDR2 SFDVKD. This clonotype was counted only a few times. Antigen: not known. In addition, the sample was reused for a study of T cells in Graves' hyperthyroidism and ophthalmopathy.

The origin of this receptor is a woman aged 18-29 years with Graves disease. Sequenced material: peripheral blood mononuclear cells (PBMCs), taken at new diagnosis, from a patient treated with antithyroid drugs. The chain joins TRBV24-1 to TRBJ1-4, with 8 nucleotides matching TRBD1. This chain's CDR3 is CATSDSGQGGEKLFF. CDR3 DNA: TGTGCCACCAGTGATTCCGGACAGGGAGGAGAAAAACTGTTTTTT.